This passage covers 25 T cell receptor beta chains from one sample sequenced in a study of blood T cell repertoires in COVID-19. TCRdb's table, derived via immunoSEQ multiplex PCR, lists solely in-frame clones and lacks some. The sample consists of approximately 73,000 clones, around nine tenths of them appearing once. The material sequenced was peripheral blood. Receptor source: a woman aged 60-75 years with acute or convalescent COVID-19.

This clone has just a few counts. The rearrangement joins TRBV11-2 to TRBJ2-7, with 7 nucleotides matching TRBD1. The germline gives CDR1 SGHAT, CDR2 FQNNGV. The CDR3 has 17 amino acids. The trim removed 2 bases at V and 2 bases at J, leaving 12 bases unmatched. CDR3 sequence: CASSLSPRGFPTYEQYF. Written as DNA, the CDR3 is TGTGCCAGCAGCTTATCCCCCAGGGGGTTTCCGACCTACGAGCAGTACTTC.

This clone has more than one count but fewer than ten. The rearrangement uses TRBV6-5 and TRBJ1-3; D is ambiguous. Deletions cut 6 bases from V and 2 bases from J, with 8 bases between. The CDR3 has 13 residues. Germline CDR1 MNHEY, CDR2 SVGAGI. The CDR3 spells CASSPLAGNTIYF. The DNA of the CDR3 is TGTGCCAGCAGCCCCCTAGCTGGAAACACCATATATTTT.

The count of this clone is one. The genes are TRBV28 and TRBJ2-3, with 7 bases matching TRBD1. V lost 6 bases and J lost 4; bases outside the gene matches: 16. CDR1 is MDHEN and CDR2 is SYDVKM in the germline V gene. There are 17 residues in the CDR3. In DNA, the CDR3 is TGTGCCAGCAGCCTACCCCTGGGACAGTCAGGCGCAGATACGCAGTATTTT. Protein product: CASSLPLGQSGADTQYF.

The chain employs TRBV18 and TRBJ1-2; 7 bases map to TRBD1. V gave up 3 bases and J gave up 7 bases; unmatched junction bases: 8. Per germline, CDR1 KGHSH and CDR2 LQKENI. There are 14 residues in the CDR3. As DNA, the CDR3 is TGTGCCAGCTCACCTCAGACAGGGCGCTCTGGCTACACCTTC. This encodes CASSPQTGRSGYTF.

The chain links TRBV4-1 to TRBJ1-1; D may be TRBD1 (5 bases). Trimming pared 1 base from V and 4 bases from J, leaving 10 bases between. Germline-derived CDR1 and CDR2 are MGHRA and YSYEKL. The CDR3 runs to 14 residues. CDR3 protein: CASSQVRGSTEAFF. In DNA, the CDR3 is TGCGCCAGCAGCCAAGTCCGGGGGTCCACTGAAGCTTTCTTT.

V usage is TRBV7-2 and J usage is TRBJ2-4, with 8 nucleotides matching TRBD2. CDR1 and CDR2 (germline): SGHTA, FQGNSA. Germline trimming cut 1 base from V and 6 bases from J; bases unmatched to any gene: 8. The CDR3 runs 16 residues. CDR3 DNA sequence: TGTGCCAGCAGCTTAGAAAGCGGGGGCAGAATAAACATTCAGTACTTC. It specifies CASSLESGGRINIQYF.

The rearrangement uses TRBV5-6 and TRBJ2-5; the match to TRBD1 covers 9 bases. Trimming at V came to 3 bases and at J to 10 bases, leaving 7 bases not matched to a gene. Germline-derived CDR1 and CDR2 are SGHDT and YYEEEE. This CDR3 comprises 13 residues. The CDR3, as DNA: TGTGCCAGCAGCTCACTGACAGGGGGGGACCAGTACTTC. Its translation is CASSSLTGGDQYF.

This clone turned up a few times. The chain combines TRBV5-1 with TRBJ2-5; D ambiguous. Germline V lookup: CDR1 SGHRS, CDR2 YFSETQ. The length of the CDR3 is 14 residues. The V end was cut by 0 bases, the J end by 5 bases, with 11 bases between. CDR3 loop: CASSLASGSETQYF. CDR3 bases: TGCGCCAGCAGCTTGGCCTCCGGGTCCGAGACCCAGTACTTC.

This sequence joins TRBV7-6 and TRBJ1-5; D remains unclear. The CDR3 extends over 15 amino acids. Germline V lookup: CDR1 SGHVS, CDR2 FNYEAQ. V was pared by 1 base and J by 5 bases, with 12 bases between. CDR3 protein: CASSLDWRRDQPQHF. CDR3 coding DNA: TGTGCCAGCAGCTTAGACTGGCGGCGGGATCAGCCCCAGCATTTT.

The DNA for the CDR3 is TGTGCCCCGCGGAGGGGGGGGATTATTCCCTACGAGCAGTACTTC. Protein product: CAPRRGGIIPYEQYF. The chain joins TRBV19 to TRBJ2-7; possibly TRBD2 for D (7 bases). The germline V gene encodes CDR1 LNHDA and CDR2 SQIVND (reference sequence). The germline V and J ends were trimmed by 11 bases and 2 bases, with 22 bases remaining between them. CDR3 size: 15 residues.

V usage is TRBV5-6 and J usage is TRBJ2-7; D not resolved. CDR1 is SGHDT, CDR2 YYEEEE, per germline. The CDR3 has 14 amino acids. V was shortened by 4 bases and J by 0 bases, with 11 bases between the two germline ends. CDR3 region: CASSHWADSYEQYF. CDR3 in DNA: TGTGCCAGCAGCCATTGGGCTGACTCCTACGAGCAGTACTTC.

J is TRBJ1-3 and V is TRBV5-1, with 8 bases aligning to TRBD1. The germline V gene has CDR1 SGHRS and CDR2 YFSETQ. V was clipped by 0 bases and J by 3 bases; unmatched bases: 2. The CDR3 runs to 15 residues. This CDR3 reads CASSLGDRNGNTIYF. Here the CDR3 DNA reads TGCGCCAGCAGCTTGGGGGACAGGAATGGAAACACCATATATTTT.

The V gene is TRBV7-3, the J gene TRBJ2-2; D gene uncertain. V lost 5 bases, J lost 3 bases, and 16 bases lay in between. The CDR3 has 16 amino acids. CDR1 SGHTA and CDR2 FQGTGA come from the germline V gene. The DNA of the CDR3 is TGTGCCAGCAGCGCTCTTGGTCGGGTAGACACCGGGGAGCTGTTTTTT. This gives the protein CASSALGRVDTGELFF.

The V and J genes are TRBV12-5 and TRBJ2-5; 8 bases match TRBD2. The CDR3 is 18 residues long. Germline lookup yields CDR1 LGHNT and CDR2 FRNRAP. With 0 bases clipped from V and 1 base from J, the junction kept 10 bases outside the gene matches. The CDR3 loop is CASGLVLWDSGVQETQYF. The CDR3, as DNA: TGTGCTAGTGGTTTGGTACTTTGGGATAGCGGGGTCCAAGAGACCCAGTACTTC.

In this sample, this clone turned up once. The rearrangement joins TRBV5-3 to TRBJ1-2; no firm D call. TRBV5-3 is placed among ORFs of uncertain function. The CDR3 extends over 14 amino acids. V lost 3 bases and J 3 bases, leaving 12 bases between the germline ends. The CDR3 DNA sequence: TGTGCCAGAAGCTCCCTACAGAGGGACTATGGCTACACCTTC. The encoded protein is CARSSLQRDYGYTF.

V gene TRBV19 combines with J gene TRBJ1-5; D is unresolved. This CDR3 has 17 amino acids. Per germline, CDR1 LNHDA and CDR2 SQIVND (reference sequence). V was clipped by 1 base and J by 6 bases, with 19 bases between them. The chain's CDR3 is CASSIVSDPVAGQPQHF. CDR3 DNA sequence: TGTGCCAGTAGTATAGTATCGGATCCAGTAGCGGGTCAGCCCCAGCATTTT.

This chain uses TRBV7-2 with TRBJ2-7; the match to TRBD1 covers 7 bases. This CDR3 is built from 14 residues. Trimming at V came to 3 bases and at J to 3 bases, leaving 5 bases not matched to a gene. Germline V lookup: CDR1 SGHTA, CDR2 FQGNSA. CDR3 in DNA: TGTGCCAGCAGCTTTGGGCAGGGGGTCTACGAGCAGTACTTC. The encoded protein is CASSFGQGVYEQYF.

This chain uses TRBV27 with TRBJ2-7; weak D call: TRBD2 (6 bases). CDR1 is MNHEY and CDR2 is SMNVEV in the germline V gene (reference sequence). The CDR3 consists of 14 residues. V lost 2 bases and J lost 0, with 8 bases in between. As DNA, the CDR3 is TGTGCCAGCAGTTTAACCGGGAGCTCCTACGAGCAGTACTTC. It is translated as CASSLTGSSYEQYF.

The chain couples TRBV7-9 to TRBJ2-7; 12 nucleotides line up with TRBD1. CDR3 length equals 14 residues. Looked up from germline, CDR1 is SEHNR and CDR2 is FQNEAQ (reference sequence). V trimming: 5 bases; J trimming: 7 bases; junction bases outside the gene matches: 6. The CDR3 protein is CASSAGQGAGEQYF. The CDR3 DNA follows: TGTGCCAGCAGCGCGGGACAGGGGGCGGGGGAGCAGTACTTC.

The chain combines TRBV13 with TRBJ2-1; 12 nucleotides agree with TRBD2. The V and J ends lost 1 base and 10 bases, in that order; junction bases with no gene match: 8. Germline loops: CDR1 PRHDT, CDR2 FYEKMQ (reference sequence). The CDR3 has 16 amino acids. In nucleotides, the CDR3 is TGTGCCAGCAGCTTAGAGGGGACTAGCGGGTACTCGGAGCAGTTCTTC. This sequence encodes CASSLEGTSGYSEQFF. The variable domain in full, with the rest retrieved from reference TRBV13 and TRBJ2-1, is AAGVIQSPRHLIKEKRETATLKCYPIPRHDTVYWYQQGPGQDPQFLISFYEKMQSDKGSIPDRFSAQQFSDYHSELNMSSLELGDSALYFCASSLEGTSGYSEQFFGPGTRLTVL.

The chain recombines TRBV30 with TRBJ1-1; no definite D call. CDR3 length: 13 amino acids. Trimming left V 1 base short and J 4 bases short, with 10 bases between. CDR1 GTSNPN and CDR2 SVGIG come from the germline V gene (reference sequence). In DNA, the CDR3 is TGTGCCTGGAGTGGTACGAGTGGCACTGAAGCTTTCTTT. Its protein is CAWSGTSGTEAFF.

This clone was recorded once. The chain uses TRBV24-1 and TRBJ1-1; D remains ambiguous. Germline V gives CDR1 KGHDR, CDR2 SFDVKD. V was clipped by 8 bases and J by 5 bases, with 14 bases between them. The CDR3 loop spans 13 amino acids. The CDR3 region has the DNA TGTGCCACCATTTGGGGAGATTGGACTGAAGCTTTCTTT. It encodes CATIWGDWTEAFF.

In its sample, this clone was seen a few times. Here the CDR3 DNA reads TGTGCCAGCAGTTCCCGGGGGGGAGGCTACACCTTC. It yields the protein CASSSRGGGYTF. This rearrangement joins TRBV6-5 to TRBJ1-2; D is possibly TRBD1 (5 bases). V was trimmed by 4 bases and J by 8 bases, leaving 11 bases between them. The CDR3 is made up of 12 amino acids. Germline V CDR1 and CDR2: MNHEY, SVGAGI.

The CDR3 protein is CASSQRTGDGYTF. The DNA for the CDR3 is TGCGCCAGCAGCCAAAGGACAGGTGACGGCTACACCTTC. The chain couples TRBV4-3 to TRBJ1-2; TRBD1 matches at 7 bases. With V trimmed by 2 bases and J by 8 bases, 5 bases remained unmatched. Germline-derived CDR1 and CDR2 are LGHNA and YSLEER. The CDR3 has 13 residues.

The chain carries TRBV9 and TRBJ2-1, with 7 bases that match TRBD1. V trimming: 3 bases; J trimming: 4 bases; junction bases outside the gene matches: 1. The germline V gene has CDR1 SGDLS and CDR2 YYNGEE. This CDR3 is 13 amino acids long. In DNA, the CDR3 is TGTGCCAGCAGCGAGGGGGCTTACAATGAGCAGTTCTTC. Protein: CASSEGAYNEQFF.